The next 2 T cell receptor beta chains were all read from a single sample in a study of T-cell memory formation after mild COVID-19. Via MiXCR, TCRdb re-called the 5' RACE reads, giving one row per CDR3 protein. The sample holds roughly 180,000 distinct CDR3 sequences; around 10% are singletons and the top ten take approximately 3.8%. Material for sequencing was PBMCs or a T cell subset sorted from them (not recorded which). The receptors shown here come from a man aged 18 to 30 who had mild COVID-19 (a few samples of this study predate the infection). Cell type and time point are not known.

In this sample, this clonotype turned up a few times. The V and J genes are TRBV28 and TRBJ2-3, with 10 bases matching TRBD2. Germline CDR1 and CDR2: MDHEN and SYDVKM. The CDR3 consists of 16 residues. V shed 5 bases and J 1 base; nucleotides not matched to a gene: 6. This CDR3 is CASSRTSGYGTDTQYF. The CDR3 DNA sequence: TGTGCCAGCAGTCGGACTAGCGGCTACGGCACAGATACGCAGTATTTT.

The rearrangement joins TRBV12-3 or TRBV12-4 to TRBJ1-6, with 10 bases fitting TRBD1. The CDR3 covers 15 residues. With 7 bases clipped from V and 4 bases from J, the junction kept 4 bases outside the gene matches. CDR3 region: CASTRQGAYNSPLHF. The CDR3 bases are TGTGCCAGCACTCGACAGGGGGCTTATAATTCACCCCTCCACTTT.